This T cell receptor beta chain was recovered during a study of T-cell reconstitution after alpha-beta-depleted transplantation in children. As for this clonotype: The antigen remains undetermined.

Whole-study findings and limits: At the one-year point after transplant, T-cell counts and TCRbeta diversity were found to come mostly from T cells that had been newly produced. From surviving recipient T cells and thymic progenitors came the high day-60 TCRbeta diversity observed in some patients. About two months after transplant, alpha-beta T cells reportedly came from several hundred expanded graft clones.

The TCRbeta library was prepared with unique molecular identifiers. Each CDR3 protein gets one entry after TCRdb re-called the PCR reads with MiXCR. Among roughly 490,000 distinct CDR3 sequences listed, more than 9.5% were seen once. CDR1 is SGHAT, CDR2 FQNNGV, per germline. Trimming took 3 bases from V and 8 from J, leaving 17 bases between them. The CDR3 sequence is 15 residues long. J is TRBJ2-1 and V is TRBV11-2; the D call may be TRBD1 or TRBD2 (6 bases each). Specimen: PBMCs, mostly from graft donor cells, collected 180 days after TCRalphabeta/CD19-depleted stem cell transplant. The TCR sequence derives from a female patient aged 2 to 10 who had a stem cell transplant for aplastic anemia, so the T cells may come from the graft donor. The CDR3 protein is CASSFHGGLRDEQFF. In nucleotides, the CDR3 is TGTGCCAGCAGCTTCCACGGGGGCCTCCGGGATGAGCAGTTCTTC.